Detailed here is one T cell receptor beta chain. Its target antigen remains unknown. The sample holds no much larger clone one base away, and base qualities are not on file. The data belong to a study of blood T cell repertoires in COVID-19 (TCRdb year 2020). With regard to the full study: Collaborator samples came from the United States, Italy and Spain and covered acute and convalescent phases of COVID-19. The prospective study material was composed of cDNA or gDNA derived from T cells, B-cell-depleted T cells, or PBMCs. Deeply sampled blood TCRbeta repertoires from subjects exposed to, actively infected with, or recovered from COVID-19 were included in the dataset. A freely available public database, intended as a resource for researchers studying the immune response to SARS-CoV-2, is where the repertoires were released. Samples came from the ongoing ImmuneRACE study (first 160 participants) plus 1,254 subjects from 6 global collaborators. A de-identified subject ID, COVID-19 status, age in years and sex were almost always included in the sample metadata. Where available, HLA class I and class II types were taken from metadata supplied by the sample provider and were not determined by assay-based typing.

Collaborating institutions collected whole blood in K2EDTA tubes following their own protocols. For TCRbeta analysis, collaborators shipped samples as frozen whole blood, isolated PBMCs, or DNA extracted from either of those sample types. The immunoSEQ Assay, a bias-controlled multiplex PCR, was used to amplify TCRbeta CDR3 regions from genomic DNA. For the original study's pipeline: Within the assay, amplification of reference gene primers was used to estimate how many nucleated cells each sample contained. Sequence reads were collapsed and filtered to measure the absolute abundance of every unique TCRbeta CDR3 rearrangement. For each sample, productive Simpson clonality was calculated as the square root of Simpson's diversity index across productive rearrangements. The clones in this table, taken by TCRdb from immuneACCESS, are in-frame only. Not every clone is retained; where verified, under half of the shortfall comes from an unresolved V gene, and the cause of the rest is unknown. Clone size and V and J calls were adopted from that table, with D and trimming inferred from the DNA. This sample gives approximately 15,000 clones in total; about four fifths of them show up just once. The leading ten clones occupy approximately 26% of the sample.

Results and caveats for the whole study, not just this receptor: Clinical and demographic metadata were provided uncurated, with the amount varying by source and participant.

According to the germline V gene, CDR1 reads SGHTA and CDR2 reads FQGNSA. Ends trimmed: V by 1 base, J by 3 bases; bases unmatched to a gene: 3. Measured from the cysteine to the phenylalanine, the CDR3 is 15 residues long. Only CDR3 DNA remains: 45 bases, in frame from the first base. Sequencing was done on a sample of peripheral blood. The rearranged chain carries TRBV7-2 and TRBJ2-1; TRBD2 lines up with 7 middle nucleotides. This TCR was recovered from an older woman with acute or convalescent COVID-19. Read as DNA, the sequence is TGTGCCAGCAGCTTAGGTCCGGGGGGCTACAATGAGCAGTTCTTC. It translates to CASSLGPGGYNEQFF.